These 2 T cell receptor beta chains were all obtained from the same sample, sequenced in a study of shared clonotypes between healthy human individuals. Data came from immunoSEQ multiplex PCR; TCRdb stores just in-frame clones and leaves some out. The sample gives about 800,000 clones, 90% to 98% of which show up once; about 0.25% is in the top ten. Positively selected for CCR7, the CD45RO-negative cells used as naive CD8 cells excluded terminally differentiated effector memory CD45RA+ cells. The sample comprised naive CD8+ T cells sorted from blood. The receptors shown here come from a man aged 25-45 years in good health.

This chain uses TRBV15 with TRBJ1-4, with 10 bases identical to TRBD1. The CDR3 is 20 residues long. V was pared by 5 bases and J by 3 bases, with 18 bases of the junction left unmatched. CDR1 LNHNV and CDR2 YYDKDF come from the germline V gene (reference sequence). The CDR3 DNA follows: TGTGCCACCAGCGGCGTCCTACCGGGACAGGGGTTTCTTTCTAATGAAAAACTGTTTTTT. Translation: CATSGVLPGQGFLSNEKLFF.

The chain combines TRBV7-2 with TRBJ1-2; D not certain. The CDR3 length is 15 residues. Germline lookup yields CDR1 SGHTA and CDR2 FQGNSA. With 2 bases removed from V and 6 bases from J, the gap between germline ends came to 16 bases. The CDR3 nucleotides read TGTGCCAGCAGCTTACCGGGCCCCGGGTTGGATGGCTACACCTTC. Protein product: CASSLPGPGLDGYTF.